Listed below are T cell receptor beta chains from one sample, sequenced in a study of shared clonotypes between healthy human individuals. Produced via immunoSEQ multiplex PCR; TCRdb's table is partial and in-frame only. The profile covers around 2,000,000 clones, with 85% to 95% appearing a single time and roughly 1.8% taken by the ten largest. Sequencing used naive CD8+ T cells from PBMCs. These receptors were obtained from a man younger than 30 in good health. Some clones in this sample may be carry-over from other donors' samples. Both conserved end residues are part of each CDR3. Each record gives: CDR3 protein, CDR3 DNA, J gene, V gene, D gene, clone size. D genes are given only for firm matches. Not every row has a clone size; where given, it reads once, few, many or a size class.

CDR3: CASSPGHLSGANVLTF; DNA: TGCGCCAGCAGCCCGGGACATCTCTCTGGGGCCAACGTCCTGACTTTC; J: TRBJ2-6; V: TRBV5-1; D: -; size: -
CDR3: CASSLYGTSGRGGYNEQFF; DNA: TGTGCCAGCAGCTTATACGGGACTAGCGGACGGGGGGGATACAATGAGCAGTTCTTC; J: TRBJ2-1; V: TRBV7-8; D: TRBD2; size: -
CDR3: CASSRYNEQFF; DNA: TGTGCCAGCAGCAGATACAATGAGCAGTTCTTC; J: TRBJ2-1; V: TRBV27; D: -; size: -
CDR3: CASRTSVYNEQFF; DNA: TGTGCCAGCAGGACTAGCGTATACAATGAGCAGTTCTTC; J: TRBJ2-1; V: TRBV5-4; D: TRBD2; size: once
CDR3: CASSPDRLGKQYF; DNA: TGCGCCAGCAGTCCGGACAGGCTAGGGAAGCAGTACTTC; J: TRBJ2-7; V: TRBV23-1; D: TRBD1; size: -
CDR3: CASSPPLAVYNEQFF; DNA: TGTGCCAGCTCACCACCTCTCGCGGTCTACAATGAGCAGTTCTTC; J: TRBJ2-1; V: TRBV18; D: -; size: -
CDR3: CASSSSRATYEQYF; DNA: TGTGCCAGTAGTTCCTCCAGGGCGACCTACGAGCAGTACTTC; J: TRBJ2-7; V: TRBV19; D: -; size: -
CDR3: CASSSRERGIQETQYF; DNA: TGTGCCAGCAGCTCCAGGGAGCGGGGGATCCAAGAGACCCAGTACTTC; J: TRBJ2-5; V: TRBV13; D: TRBD2; size: -
CDR3: CASSTGTSGNQPQHF; DNA: TGTGCCAGCAGTACCGGGACTTCGGGCAATCAGCCCCAGCATTTT; J: TRBJ1-5; V: TRBV27; D: -; size: -
CDR3: CASSLVIQHRFSKVGQYF; DNA: TGTGCCAGCAGCTTAGTCATACAACATCGTTTCTCCAAGGTGGGGCAGTACTTC; J: TRBJ2-7; V: TRBV7-8; D: -; size: -
CDR3: CAISEPSQGSGNTIYF; DNA: TGTGCCATCAGTGAGCCGTCCCAGGGCTCTGGAAACACCATATATTTT; J: TRBJ1-3; V: TRBV10-3; D: -; size: once
CDR3: CASTRPNEQFF; DNA: TGTGCCAGCACCCGCCCCAATGAGCAGTTCTTC; J: TRBJ2-1; V: TRBV11-2; D: -; size: -
CDR3: CASSLSSNQPQHF; DNA: TGTGCCAGCAGCCTCTCTAGCAATCAGCCCCAGCATTTT; J: TRBJ1-5; V: TRBV28; D: -; size: -
CDR3: CASNLIDTQYF; DNA: TGCGCCAGCAACCTCATAGATACGCAGTATTTT; J: TRBJ2-3; V: TRBV5-1; D: -; size: -
CDR3: CASSLGQVGTGELFF; DNA: TGTGCCAGCAGCTTAGGGCAAGTAGGCACCGGGGAGCTGTTTTTT; J: TRBJ2-2; V: TRBV7-6; D: -; size: -
CDR3: CASSLGSTYEQYF; DNA: TGTGCCAGCAGTTTAGGCTCAACCTACGAGCAGTACTTC; J: TRBJ2-7; V: TRBV27; D: -; size: -
CDR3: CASSYSPPDEQFF; DNA: TGTGCCAGCAGTTACTCTCCCCCGGATGAGCAGTTCTTC; J: TRBJ2-1; V: TRBV6-5; D: -; size: -
CDR3: CASSFGTGLSGQYF; DNA: TGTGCCAGCAGTTTCGGGACAGGGCTTTCGGGGCAGTACTTC; J: TRBJ2-7; V: TRBV27; D: TRBD1; size: -
CDR3: CASSSGASGNTDTQYF; DNA: TGTGCCAGCAGCAGTGGGGCTAGCGGGAACACAGATACGCAGTATTTT; J: TRBJ2-3; V: TRBV9; D: TRBD2; size: -
CDR3: CAISELGPAGAFF; DNA: TGTGCCATCAGTGAGTTGGGTCCTGCGGGAGCTTTCTTT; J: TRBJ1-1; V: TRBV10-3; D: -; size: -
CDR3: CASSSGTGRLYEQYF; DNA: TGTGCCAGCAGTTCGGGGACAGGGAGACTTTACGAGCAGTACTTC; J: TRBJ2-7; V: TRBV27; D: TRBD1; size: -
CDR3: CAWRASGIHNEQFF; DNA: TGTGCCTGGCGAGCTAGCGGGATACACAATGAGCAGTTCTTC; J: TRBJ2-1; V: TRBV30; D: TRBD2; size: -
CDR3: CASSQDPLLRSSYNEQFF; DNA: TGTGCCAGCAGCCAAGACCCATTGTTGCGGAGCTCCTACAATGAGCAGTTCTTC; J: TRBJ2-1; V: TRBV7-9; D: -; size: -
CDR3: CASSVDFSNQPQHF; DNA: TGTGCCAGCAGCGTGGATTTTAGCAATCAGCCCCAGCATTTT; J: TRBJ1-5; V: TRBV11-2; D: -; size: once
CDR3: CASKIWTVNQPQHF; DNA: TGTGCCAGCAAGATCTGGACGGTCAATCAGCCCCAGCATTTT; J: TRBJ1-5; V: TRBV6-1; D: -; size: -
CDR3: CASRAGTNTGELFF; DNA: TGCGCCAGTCGGGCAGGGACGAACACCGGGGAGCTGTTTTTT; J: TRBJ2-2; V: TRBV4-3; D: -; size: -